This TCR beta chain was recovered during a study of T cell responses to AZD1222 COVID-19 vaccine. Method: immunoSEQ multiplex PCR; TCRdb's copy keeps in-frame clones and lacks some. In the table there are almost 65,000 clones, roughly 84% of which are singletons. The count of this clone is one. Its antigen remains unknown. Study-level results: Spike-specific TCR breadth and depth both grew after two AZD1222 doses. Most donors were white British, females outnumbered males, and clonal diversity was possibly underestimated.

The CDR3 runs to 16 residues. With 1 base removed from V and 7 bases from J, the gap between germline ends came to 16 bases. Germline V gives CDR1 SGHTA, CDR2 FQGNSA. V usage is TRBV7-2 and J usage is TRBJ1-4, with D perhaps matching TRBD1 (5 bases). The material was peripheral blood, obtained on day 0 of AZD1222 vaccination. The receptor's source is an adult in good health. The CDR3 bases are TGTGCCAGCAGCTTAGAGTGGGCAGGGCGGGGTGAAAAACTGTTTTTT. Its translation is CASSLEWAGRGEKLFF.